Described below is a single T cell receptor (beta chain) sequence and its context. TCRdb re-called the 5' RACE reads with MiXCR, one entry per CDR3 protein. The sample lists roughly 720,000 distinct CDR3 sequences, 15% to 20% seen once, with 13% in the top ten. This sample is drawn from a study of identical twins. Trimming cost V 5 bases and J 3 bases, with 11 bases left between them. Germline-derived CDR1 and CDR2 are KGHDR and SFDVKD. This CDR3 is 14 amino acids long. The data also belong to a second study, concerning T cells expressing NK-cell markers.

The sequenced material came from PBMCs. This clonotype was sampled from a woman aged 18-29 years in good health. The chain has TRBV24-1 and TRBJ2-3; weak D call: TRBD1 (6 bases). The CDR3, as DNA: TGTGCCACCAGTGCACGAACAGGGACAGATACGCAGTATTTT. Its protein is CATSARTGTDTQYF.